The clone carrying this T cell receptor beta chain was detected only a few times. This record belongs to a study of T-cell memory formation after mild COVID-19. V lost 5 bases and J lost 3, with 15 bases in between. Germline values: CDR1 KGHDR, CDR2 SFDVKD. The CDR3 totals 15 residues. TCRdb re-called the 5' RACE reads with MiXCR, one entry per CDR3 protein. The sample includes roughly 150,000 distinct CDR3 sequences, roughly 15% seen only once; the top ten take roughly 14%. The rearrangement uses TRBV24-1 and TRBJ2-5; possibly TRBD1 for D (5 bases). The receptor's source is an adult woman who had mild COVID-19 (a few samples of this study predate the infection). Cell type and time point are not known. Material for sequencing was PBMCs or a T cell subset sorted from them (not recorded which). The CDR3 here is CATSVVRALEETQYF. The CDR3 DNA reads TGTGCCACCAGTGTCGTCAGGGCGCTTGAAGAGACCCAGTACTTC.